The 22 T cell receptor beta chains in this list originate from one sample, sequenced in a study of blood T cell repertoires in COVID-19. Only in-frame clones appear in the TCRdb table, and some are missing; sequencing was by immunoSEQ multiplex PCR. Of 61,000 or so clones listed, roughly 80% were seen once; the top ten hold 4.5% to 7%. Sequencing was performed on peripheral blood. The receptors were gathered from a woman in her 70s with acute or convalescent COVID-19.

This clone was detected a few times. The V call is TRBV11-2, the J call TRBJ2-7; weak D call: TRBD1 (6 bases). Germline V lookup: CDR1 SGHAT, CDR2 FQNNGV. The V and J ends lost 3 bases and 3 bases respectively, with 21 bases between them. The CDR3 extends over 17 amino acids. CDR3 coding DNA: TGTGCCAGCAGCTTTTTCCCTAAGGGCAGGGGTGGCTACGAGCAGTACTTC. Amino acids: CASSFFPKGRGGYEQYF.

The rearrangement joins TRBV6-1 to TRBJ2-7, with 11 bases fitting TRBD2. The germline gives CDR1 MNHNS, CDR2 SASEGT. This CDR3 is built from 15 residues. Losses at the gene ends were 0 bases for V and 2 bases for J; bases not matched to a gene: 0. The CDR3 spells CASSEASGGAYEQYF. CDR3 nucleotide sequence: TGTGCCAGCAGTGAAGCTAGCGGGGGGGCCTACGAGCAGTACTTC.

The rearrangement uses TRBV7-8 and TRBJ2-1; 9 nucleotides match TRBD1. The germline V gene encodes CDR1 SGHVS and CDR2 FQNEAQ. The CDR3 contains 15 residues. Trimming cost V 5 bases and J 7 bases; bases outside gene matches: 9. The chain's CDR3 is CASSGWTGDRNEQFF. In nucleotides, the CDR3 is TGTGCCAGCAGCGGATGGACAGGGGATCGGAATGAGCAGTTCTTC.

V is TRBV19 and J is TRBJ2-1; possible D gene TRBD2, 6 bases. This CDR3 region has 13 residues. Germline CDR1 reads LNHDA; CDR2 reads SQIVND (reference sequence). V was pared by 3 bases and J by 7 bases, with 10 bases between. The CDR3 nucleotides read TGTGCCAGTAGTATGGGACTCCGAAATGAGCAGTTCTTC. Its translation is CASSMGLRNEQFF.

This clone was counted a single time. The DNA for the CDR3 is TGTGCCAGCAGTGATGAAGGGGAGGACACCGGGGAGCTGTTTTTT. It translates to CASSDEGEDTGELFF. This chain uses TRBV6-1 with TRBJ2-2; maybe TRBD2 (6 bases). CDR3 length: 15 residues. Germline lookup yields CDR1 MNHNS and CDR2 SASEGT. V was shortened by 3 bases and J by 3 bases, with 11 bases between the two germline ends.

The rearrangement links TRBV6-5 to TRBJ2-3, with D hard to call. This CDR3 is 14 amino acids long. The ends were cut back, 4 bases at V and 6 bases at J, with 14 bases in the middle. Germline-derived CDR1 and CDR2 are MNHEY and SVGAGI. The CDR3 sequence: CASSLGTHGDTQYF. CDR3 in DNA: TGTGCCAGCAGTTTAGGTACCCACGGGGATACGCAGTATTTT.

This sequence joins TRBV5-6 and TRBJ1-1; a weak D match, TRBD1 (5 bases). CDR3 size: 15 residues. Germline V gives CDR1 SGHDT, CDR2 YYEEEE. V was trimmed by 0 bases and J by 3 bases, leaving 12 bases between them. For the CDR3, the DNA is TGTGCCAGCAGCTTGGATTGGGGCACCTACACTGAAGCTTTCTTT. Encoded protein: CASSLDWGTYTEAFF.

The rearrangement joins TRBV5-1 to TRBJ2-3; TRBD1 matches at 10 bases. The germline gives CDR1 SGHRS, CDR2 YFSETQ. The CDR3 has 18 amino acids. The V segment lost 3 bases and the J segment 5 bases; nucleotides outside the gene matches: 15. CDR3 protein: CASSWGWSDRGVGDTQYF. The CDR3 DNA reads TGCGCCAGCAGCTGGGGATGGTCGGACAGGGGGGTTGGAGATACGCAGTATTTT.

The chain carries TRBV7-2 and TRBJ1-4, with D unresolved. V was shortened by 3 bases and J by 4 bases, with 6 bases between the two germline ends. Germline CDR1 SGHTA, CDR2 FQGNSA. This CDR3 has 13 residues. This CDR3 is CASSLEGNEKLFF. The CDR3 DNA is TGTGCCAGCAGCTTGGAGGGTAATGAAAAACTGTTTTTT.

The CDR3 DNA follows: TGTGCCAGCAGCGTAGTGGGGGCAAGTAACTATGGCTACACCTTC. As protein: CASSVVGASNYGYTF. The chain couples TRBV9 to TRBJ1-2; TRBD1 might be the D (6 bases). Germline V gene data show CDR1 as SGDLS and CDR2 as YYNGEE. The V end lost 0 bases, the J end lost 1 base, and 10 bases lay between the germline ends. There are 15 residues in the CDR3.

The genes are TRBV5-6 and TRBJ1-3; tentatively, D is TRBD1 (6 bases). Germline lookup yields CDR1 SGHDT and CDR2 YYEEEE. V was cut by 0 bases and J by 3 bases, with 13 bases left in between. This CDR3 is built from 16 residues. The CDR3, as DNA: TGTGCCAGCAGCTTGGGGCAGGGGATATTTGGAAACACCATATATTTT. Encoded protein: CASSLGQGIFGNTIYF.

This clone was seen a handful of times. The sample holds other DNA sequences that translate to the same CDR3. The CDR3 reads CASSVAGTGVSPLHF. The CDR3 DNA reads as TGTGCCAGCAGCGTTGCCGGGACAGGGGTCTCACCCCTCCACTTT. V usage is TRBV9 and J usage is TRBJ1-6; 10 bases align to TRBD1. With V trimmed by 2 bases and J by 10 bases, 6 bases remained unmatched. CDR3 size: 15 residues. Germline CDR1 and CDR2: SGDLS and YYNGEE.

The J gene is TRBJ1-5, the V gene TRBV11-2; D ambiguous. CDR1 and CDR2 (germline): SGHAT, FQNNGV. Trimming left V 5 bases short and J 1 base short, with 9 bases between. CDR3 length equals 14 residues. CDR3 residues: CASSPGGSNQPQHF. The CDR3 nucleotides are TGTGCCAGCAGCCCAGGAGGGAGCAATCAGCCCCAGCATTTT.

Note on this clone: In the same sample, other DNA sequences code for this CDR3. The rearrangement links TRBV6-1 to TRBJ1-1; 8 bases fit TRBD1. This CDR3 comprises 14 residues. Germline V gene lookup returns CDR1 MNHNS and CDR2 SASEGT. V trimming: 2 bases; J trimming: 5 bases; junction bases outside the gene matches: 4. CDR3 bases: TGTGCCAGCAGTGAATCAGGGGGCTGGACTGAAGCTTTCTTT. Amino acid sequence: CASSESGGWTEAFF.

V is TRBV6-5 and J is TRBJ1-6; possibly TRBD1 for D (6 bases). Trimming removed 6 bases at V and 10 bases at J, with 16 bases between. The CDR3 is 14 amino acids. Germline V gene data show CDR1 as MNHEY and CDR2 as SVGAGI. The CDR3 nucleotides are TGTGCCAGCAGCCGCACAGGGTTGAAGTCACCCCTCCACTTT. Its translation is CASSRTGLKSPLHF.

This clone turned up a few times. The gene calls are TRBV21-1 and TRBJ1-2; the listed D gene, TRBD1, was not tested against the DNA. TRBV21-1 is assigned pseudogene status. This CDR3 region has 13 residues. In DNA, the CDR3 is TGTGCCAGCAGCCTCGGACAGGGCCGAGGCTACACCTTC. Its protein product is CASSLGQGRGYTF.

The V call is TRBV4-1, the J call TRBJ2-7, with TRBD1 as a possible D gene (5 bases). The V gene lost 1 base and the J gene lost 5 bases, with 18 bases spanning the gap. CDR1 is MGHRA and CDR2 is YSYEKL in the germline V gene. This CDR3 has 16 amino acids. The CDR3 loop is CASSQGISRVGDEQYF. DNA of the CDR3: TGCGCCAGCAGCCAAGGAATCTCCAGGGTGGGCGACGAGCAGTACTTC.

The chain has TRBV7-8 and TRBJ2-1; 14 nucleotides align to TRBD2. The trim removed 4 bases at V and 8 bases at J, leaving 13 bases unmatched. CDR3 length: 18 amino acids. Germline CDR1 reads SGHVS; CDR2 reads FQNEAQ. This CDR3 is CASSSTSTSGGAIYEQFF. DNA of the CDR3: TGTGCCAGCAGCTCAACCTCGACTAGCGGGGGGGCCATTTATGAGCAGTTCTTC.

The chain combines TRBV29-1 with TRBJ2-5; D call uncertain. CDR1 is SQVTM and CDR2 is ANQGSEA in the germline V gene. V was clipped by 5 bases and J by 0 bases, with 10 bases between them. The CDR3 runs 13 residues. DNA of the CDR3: TGCAGCGTTTTTCCGGAGAACCAAGAGACCCAGTACTTC. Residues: CSVFPENQETQYF.

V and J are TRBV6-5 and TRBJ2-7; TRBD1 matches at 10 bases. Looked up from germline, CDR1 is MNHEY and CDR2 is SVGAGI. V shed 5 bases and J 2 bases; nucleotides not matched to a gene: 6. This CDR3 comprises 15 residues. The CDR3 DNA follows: TGTGCCAGCAGTATCGGGACAGGGGCCCCCTACGAGCAGTACTTC. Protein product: CASSIGTGAPYEQYF.

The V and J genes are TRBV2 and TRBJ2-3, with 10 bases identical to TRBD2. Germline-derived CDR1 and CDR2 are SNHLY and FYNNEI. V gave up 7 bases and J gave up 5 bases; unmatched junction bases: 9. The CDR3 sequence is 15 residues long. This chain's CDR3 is CASTWSGGAGDTQYF. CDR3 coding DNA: TGTGCCAGCACGTGGAGCGGGGGGGCAGGAGATACGCAGTATTTT.

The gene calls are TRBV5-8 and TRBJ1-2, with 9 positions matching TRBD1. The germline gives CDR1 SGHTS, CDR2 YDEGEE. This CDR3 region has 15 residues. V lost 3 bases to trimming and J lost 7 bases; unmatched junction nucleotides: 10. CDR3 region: CASSSRDRVGSGYTF. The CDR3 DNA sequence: TGTGCCAGCAGCTCCCGGGACAGGGTCGGTAGTGGCTACACCTTC.